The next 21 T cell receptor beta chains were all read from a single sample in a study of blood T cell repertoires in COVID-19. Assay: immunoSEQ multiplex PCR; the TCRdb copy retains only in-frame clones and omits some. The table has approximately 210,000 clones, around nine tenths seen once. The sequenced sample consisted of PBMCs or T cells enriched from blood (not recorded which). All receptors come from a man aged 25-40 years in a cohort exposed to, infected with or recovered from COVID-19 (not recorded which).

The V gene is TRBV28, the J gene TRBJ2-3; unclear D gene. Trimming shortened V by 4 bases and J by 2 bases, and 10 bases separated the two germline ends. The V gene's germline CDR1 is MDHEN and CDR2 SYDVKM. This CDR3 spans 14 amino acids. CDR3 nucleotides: TGTGCCAGCAGTTATACCGGGTTCACAGATACGCAGTATTTT. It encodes CASSYTGFTDTQYF.

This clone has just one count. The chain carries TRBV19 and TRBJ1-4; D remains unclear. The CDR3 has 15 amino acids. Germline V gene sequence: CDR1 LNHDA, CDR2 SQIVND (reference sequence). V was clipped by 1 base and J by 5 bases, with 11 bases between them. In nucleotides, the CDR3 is TGTGCCAGTAGTATAGGAACGGTCGGGAATGAAAAACTGTTTTTT. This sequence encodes CASSIGTVGNEKLFF. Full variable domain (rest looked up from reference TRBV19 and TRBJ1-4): DGGITQSPKYLFRKEGQNVTLSCEQNLNHDAMYWYRQDPGQGLRLIYYSQIVNDFQKGDIAEGYSVSREKKESFPLTVTSAQKNPTAFYLCASSIGTVGNEKLFFGSGTQLSVL.

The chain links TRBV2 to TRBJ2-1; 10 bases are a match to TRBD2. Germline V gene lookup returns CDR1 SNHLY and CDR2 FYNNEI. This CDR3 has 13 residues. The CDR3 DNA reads TGTGTCCAGCCCGGACTAGCGGACAATGAGCAGTTCTTC. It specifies CVQPGLADNEQFF.

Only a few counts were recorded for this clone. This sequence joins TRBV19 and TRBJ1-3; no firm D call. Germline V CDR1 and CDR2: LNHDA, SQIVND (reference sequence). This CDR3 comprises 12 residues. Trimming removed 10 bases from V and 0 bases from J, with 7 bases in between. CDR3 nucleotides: TGTGCCACAAGGAGCTCTGGAAACACCATATATTTT. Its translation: CATRSSGNTIYF.

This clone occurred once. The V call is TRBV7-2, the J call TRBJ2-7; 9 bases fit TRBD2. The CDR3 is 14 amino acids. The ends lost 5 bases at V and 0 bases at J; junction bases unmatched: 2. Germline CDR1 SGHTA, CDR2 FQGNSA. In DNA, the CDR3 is TGTGCCAGCAGCCGTAGCGGGAGCTCCTACGAGCAGTACTTC. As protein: CASSRSGSSYEQYF.

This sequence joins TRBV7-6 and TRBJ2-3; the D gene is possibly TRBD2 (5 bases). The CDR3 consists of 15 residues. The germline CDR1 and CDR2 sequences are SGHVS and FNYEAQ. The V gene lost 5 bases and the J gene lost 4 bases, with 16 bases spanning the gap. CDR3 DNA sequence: TGTGCCAGCAGCCGAAGAGAGGGTGATGCAGATACGCAGTATTTT. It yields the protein CASSRREGDADTQYF.

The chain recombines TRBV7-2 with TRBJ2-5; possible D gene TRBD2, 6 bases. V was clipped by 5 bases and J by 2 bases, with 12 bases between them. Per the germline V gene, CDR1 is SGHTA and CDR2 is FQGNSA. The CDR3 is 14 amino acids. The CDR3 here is CASSPAAGQETQYF. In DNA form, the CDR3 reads TGTGCCAGCAGCCCTGCGGCGGGGCAAGAGACCCAGTACTTC. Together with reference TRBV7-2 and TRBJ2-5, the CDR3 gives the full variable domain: GAGVSQSPSNKVTEKGKDVELRCDPISGHTALYWYRQSLGQGLEFLIYFQGNSAPDKSGLPSDRFSAERTGGSVSTLTIQRTQQEDSAVYLCASSPAAGQETQYFGPGTRLLVL.

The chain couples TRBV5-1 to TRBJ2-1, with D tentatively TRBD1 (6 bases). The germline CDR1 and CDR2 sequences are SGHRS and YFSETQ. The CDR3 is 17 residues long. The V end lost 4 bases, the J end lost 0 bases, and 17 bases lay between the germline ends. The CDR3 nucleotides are TGCGCCAGCAGCGTAGACAGGCCTGGACTCTCCTACAATGAGCAGTTCTTC. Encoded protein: CASSVDRPGLSYNEQFF.

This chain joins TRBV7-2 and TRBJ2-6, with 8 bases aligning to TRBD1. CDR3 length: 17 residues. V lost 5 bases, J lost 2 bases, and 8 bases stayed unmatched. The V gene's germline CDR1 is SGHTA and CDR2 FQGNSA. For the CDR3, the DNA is TGTGCCAGCAGCCGCCCCACAGGGGGAACTGGGGCCAACGTCCTGACTTTC. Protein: CASSRPTGGTGANVLTF.

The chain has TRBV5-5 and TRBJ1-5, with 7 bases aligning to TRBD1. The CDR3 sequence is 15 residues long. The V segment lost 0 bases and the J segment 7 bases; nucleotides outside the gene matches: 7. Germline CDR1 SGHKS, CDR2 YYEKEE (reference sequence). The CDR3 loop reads CASSLAQGGWQPQHF. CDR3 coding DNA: TGTGCCAGCAGCTTGGCCCAGGGGGGCTGGCAGCCCCAGCATTTT.

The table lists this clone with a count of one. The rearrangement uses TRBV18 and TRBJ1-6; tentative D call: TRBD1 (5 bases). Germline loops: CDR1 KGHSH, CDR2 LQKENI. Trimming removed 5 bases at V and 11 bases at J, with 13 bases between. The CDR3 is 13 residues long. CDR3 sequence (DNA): TGTGCCAGCTCATCAGACAGAATTCCACCCCTCCACTTT. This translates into CASSSDRIPPLHF.

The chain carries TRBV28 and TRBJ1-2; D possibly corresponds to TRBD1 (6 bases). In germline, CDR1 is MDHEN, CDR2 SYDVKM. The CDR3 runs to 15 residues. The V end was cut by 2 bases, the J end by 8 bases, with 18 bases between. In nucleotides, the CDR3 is TGTGCCAGCAGTTTAGCTACTACAGGGTCTGGCGGCTACACCTTC. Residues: CASSLATTGSGGYTF.

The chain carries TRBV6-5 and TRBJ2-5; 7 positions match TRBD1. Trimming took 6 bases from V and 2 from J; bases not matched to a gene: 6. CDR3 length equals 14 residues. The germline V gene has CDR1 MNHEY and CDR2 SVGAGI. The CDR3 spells CASRRQGLQETQYF. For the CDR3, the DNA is TGTGCCAGCAGGAGACAGGGCTTACAAGAGACCCAGTACTTC.

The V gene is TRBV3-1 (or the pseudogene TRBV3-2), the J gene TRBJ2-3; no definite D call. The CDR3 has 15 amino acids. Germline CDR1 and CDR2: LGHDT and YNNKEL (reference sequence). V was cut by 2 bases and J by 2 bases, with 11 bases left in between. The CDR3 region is CASSQTLTLTDTQYF. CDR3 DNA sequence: TGTGCCAGCAGCCAAACCCTGACTCTCACAGATACGCAGTATTTT.

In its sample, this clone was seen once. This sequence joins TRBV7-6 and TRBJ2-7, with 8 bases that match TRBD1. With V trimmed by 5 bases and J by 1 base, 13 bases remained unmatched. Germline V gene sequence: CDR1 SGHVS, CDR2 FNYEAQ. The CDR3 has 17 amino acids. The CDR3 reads CASSQYQGQVPSYEQYF. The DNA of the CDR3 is TGTGCCAGCAGCCAATACCAGGGACAGGTGCCTTCCTACGAGCAGTACTTC.

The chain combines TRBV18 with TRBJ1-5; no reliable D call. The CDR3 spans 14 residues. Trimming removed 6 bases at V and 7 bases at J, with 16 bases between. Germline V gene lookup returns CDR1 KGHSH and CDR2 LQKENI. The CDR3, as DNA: TGTGCCAGCTCGCCCGGGATCCCCAAACAGCCCCAGCATTTT. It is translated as CASSPGIPKQPQHF. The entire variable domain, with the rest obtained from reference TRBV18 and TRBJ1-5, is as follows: NAGVMQNPRHLVRRRGQEARLRCSPMKGHSHVYWYRQLPEEGLKFMVYLQKENIIDESGMPKERFSAEFPKEGPSILRIQQVVRGDSAAYFCASSPGIPKQPQHFGDGTRLSIL.

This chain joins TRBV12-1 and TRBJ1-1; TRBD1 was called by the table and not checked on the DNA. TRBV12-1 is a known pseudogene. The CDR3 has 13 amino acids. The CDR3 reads CASAPQTNTEAFF. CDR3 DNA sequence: TGTGCCAGCGCTCCACAGACCAACACTGAAGCTTTCTTT.

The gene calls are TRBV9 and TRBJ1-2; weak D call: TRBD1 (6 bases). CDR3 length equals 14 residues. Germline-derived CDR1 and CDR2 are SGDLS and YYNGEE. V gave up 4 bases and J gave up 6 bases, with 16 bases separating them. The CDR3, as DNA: TGTGCCAGCAGCCCTCAGCGGGGGGCTGATGGCTACACCTTC. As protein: CASSPQRGADGYTF. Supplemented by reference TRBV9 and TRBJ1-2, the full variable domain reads DSGVTQTPKHLITATGQRVTLRCSPRSGDLSVYWYQQSLDQGLQFLIQYYNGEERAKGNILERFSAQQFPDLHSELNLSSLELGDSALYFCASSPQRGADGYTFGSGTRLTVV.

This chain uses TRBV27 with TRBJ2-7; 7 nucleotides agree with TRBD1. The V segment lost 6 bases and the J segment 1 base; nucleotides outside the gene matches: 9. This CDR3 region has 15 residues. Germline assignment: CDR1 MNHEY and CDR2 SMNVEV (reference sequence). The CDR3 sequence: CASSRGDRLSYEQYF. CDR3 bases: TGTGCCAGCAGCCGAGGGGACAGACTTTCCTACGAGCAGTACTTC.

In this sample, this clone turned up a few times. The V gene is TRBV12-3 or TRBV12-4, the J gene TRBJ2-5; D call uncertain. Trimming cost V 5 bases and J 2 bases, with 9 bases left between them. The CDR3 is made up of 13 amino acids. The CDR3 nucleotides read TGTGCCAGCAGTCGACAAAGTCAAGAGACCCAGTACTTC. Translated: CASSRQSQETQYF.

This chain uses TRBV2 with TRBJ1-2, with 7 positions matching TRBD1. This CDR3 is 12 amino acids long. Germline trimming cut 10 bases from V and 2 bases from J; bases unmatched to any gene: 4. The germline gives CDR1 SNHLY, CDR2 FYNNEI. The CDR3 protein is CATGTENYGYTF. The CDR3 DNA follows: TGTGCCACCGGGACAGAGAACTATGGCTACACCTTC.